This T cell receptor (beta chain) was recovered during a study of shared clonotypes between healthy human individuals (dated by TCRdb to 2018 to 2021). About the investigation overall: The cohort comprised a couple of women and a few men aged 18 to 49 years. To estimate repertoire size and how much clonotypes are shared between individuals, the study performed deep sequencing of blood TCR repertoires from about five healthy adults. Libraries were prepared and TCR repertoires were sequenced by different laboratories using diverse techniques, in order to increase sequencing depth and limit assay-specific biases. Between about 0.94 and 8.9 billion PBMCs per donor were obtained by leukapheresis.

This clone was seen many times. The antigen this receptor binds is unknown. Qualities for individual bases were not recorded, and no much larger clone is one base off. Using the deep immunoSEQ assay, multiplex PCR amplified TCR CDR3 regions from genomic DNA. For each cell subset, the extracted genomic DNA was distributed evenly across all wells of several immunoSEQ 96-well plates, and each plate served as one replicate. For unsorted PBMC, each replicate PCR was loaded with roughly 330 ng genomic DNA, equivalent to about 33,000 T cell genomes. Ten immunoSEQ deep assay plates were used to sequence unsorted PBMC genomic DNA. The purified libraries were quantified using a Qubit 3.0 fluorometer, sized with a Bioanalyzer 2100, and then quantified again using the KAPA Library Quantification kit. Every immunoSEQ 96-well plate was sequenced on a dedicated single-read 150-cycle Illumina NextSeq 550 flow cell. The original pipeline was this. The immunoSEQ output contained only junctional sequences without quality scores, so filtering could not match that applied to full-length reads. To assign V/J genes and CDR3, sequences were annotated using PyIR, a Python wrapper for IgBLAST v1.9, with IMGT germline references. Any read was removed if the V/J assignment was weak (E-value above 1e-6), the CDR3 was missing, or the read contained stop codons, out-of-frame junctions, or ambiguous translated residues. V3J clonotypes were defined as sequences sharing the same inferred V gene, J gene, and CDR3 amino acid sequence. Percentage overlap between repertoires was calculated by dividing the number of shared unique clonotypes by the size of the smaller repertoire. Repertoire richness was assessed with RTK rarefaction, the Chao1 estimator, and Recon v2.1 estimates of unobserved clonotypes. TCRdb carries this immuneACCESS record with in-frame sequences only. Its versions omit some clonotypes, under half of them owing to an unresolved V gene in the studies checked, with the rest unexplained. That table is the source of V, J and clone size, and D and trimming were worked out from the DNA. The sample has about 460,000 clones on record, 77% of them singletons. Approximately 12% of the sample is in the top ten clones.

Findings and caveats that apply to the study as a whole: Only blood was sampled, and tissue TCR repertoires likely differ from those in blood. Pairwise subsampling led to the expectation that sequencing depth would affect the degree of clonotype sharing among donors. Because the study included a small number of donors, the genetic and exposure-history diversity represented was limited.

The donors were healthy, HIV-negative adults with no recently reported acute infections or vaccinations. Only Caucasian adults living in Nashville, Tennessee, USA were represented among the donors. For unsorted samples, tens of millions of PBMCs were counted, and genomic DNA was extracted using the QIAamp DNA Blood Mini kit. Blood was obtained by leukapheresis, after which PBMCs were separated by Ficoll-Histopaque density gradient centrifugation and cryopreserved in liquid nitrogen vapor phase. V was cut back by 4 bases and J by 0 bases, leaving a gap of 14 bases between them. Measured from the cysteine to the phenylalanine, the CDR3 is 16 residues long. The retained sequence is limited to the CDR3, 48 bases, with the frame set at the first base. CDR1 SGHRS and CDR2 YFSETQ were looked up in the germline V gene.

The receptor was isolated from a middle-aged woman in good health. Some clones in this sample may be carry-over from other donors' samples. This sequence uses TRBV5-1 and TRBJ1-5; tentative D gene TRBD1, with 6 bases matching. The sequencing input was PBMCs. The nucleotides read TGCGCCAGCAGCAGAGGGACACCCGGTAGCAATCAGCCCCAGCATTTT. The resulting protein is CASSRGTPGSNQPQHF.